The next 20 T cell receptor beta chains were all read from a single sample in a study of cytomegalovirus exposure and HLA in healthy donors (dated by TCRdb to the late 2010s). Libraries were constructed by the immunoSEQ multiplex PCR assay. The multiplex PCR relied on a mix of 60 forward primers for TCR Vbeta segments and 13 reverse primers for TCR Jbeta segments. The table comes from immuneACCESS by way of TCRdb, which keeps in-frame sequences with V and J called. Part of the clones is missing from these tables; in studies checked, under half for an unresolved V gene and the rest for unknown reasons. Present in this sample are about 200,000 clones, around 64% of which were seen just once. The ten largest clones capture about 2.8% of the sample. The material sequenced was PBMCs. These receptors were collected from a man aged 40-49 years in good health and CMV-seropositive.

The rearrangement links TRBV28 to TRBJ2-7, with no clear D. The length of the CDR3 is 12 residues. Germline V gene data show CDR1 as MDHEN and CDR2 as SYDVKM. Trimming stripped 3 bases from V and 4 bases from J, with 7 bases between. This CDR3 reads CASSFITYEQYF. CDR3 nucleotide sequence: TGTGCCAGCAGTTTTATAACTTACGAGCAGTACTTC.

This clone was found a few times. V gene TRBV29-1 combines with J gene TRBJ2-2; TRBD1 matches at 8 bases. Germline V gives CDR1 SQVTM, CDR2 ANQGSEA. Trimming took 6 bases from V and 4 from J; bases not matched to a gene: 7. The CDR3 totals 14 residues. The CDR3 nucleotides read TGCAGCGTGACAGGGGATCTGGTCACCGGGGAGCTGTTTTTT. This codes for CSVTGDLVTGELFF.

The V and J genes are TRBV5-1 and TRBJ2-3; 8 nucleotides line up with TRBD1. The CDR3 length is 13 residues. The germline CDR1 and CDR2 sequences are SGHRS and YFSETQ. The trim removed 3 bases at V and 3 bases at J, leaving 0 bases unmatched. The CDR3 DNA reads TGCGCCAGCAGCTACAGGGGGACAGATACGCAGTATTTT. It yields the protein CASSYRGTDTQYF.

The sample holds a few counts of this clone. The chain couples TRBV11-3 to TRBJ2-3, with D possibly being TRBD2 (7 bases). V was trimmed by 5 bases and J by 4 bases, leaving 16 bases between them. This CDR3 has 15 amino acids. Germline CDR1 reads SGHNT; CDR2 reads YENEEA. The CDR3 loop reads CASSREGGHADTQYF. In DNA, the CDR3 is TGTGCCAGCAGCAGAGAGGGGGGGCACGCAGATACGCAGTATTTT.

With regard to this clone: One end of the junction does not line up with germline, which may come from a read error. The genes are TRBV28 and TRBJ1-2; a possible D gene is TRBD1 (5 bases). Germline V gives CDR1 MDHEN, CDR2 SYDVKM. The CDR3 runs to 13 residues. The CDR3, as DNA: TGTGCCAGCAGTTTATCTGGGGCATCTTACCTTAACTTC. Protein sequence: CASSLSGASYLNF.

V and J are TRBV19 and TRBJ1-1; 7 bases map to TRBD1. The germline V gene has CDR1 LNHDA and CDR2 SQIVND (reference sequence). V dropped 1 base and J dropped 0; count of bases not matched to a gene: 8. This CDR3 has 17 amino acids. DNA of the CDR3: TGTGCCAGTAGTATAGCATCGACAGGGACACTGAACACTGAAGCTTTCTTT. This translates into CASSIASTGTLNTEAFF.

This sequence joins TRBV6-5 and TRBJ2-5; 11 bases match TRBD2. The CDR3 has 15 amino acids. V shed 4 bases and J 1 base; nucleotides not matched to a gene: 2. The germline gives CDR1 MNHEY, CDR2 SVGAGI. CDR3: CASSFLAGGQETQYF. CDR3 DNA: TGTGCCAGCAGTTTCCTAGCGGGGGGCCAAGAGACCCAGTACTTC.

The gene calls are TRBV5-1 and TRBJ1-4; the match to TRBD1 covers 11 bases. With V trimmed by 4 bases and J by 8 bases, 7 bases remained unmatched. Germline CDR1 reads SGHRS; CDR2 reads YFSETQ. The CDR3 has 15 amino acids. CDR3 in DNA: TGCGCCAGCAGCAGAAGGGACAGGGGGAAAGAAAAACTGTTTTTT. The encoded protein is CASSRRDRGKEKLFF.

This clone appeared a few times. V usage is TRBV21-1 and J usage is TRBJ1-2. TRBV21-1 is flagged as a pseudogene. CDR3 size: 13 residues. The chain's CDR3 is CASSKVEEDGYTF. CDR3 bases: TGTGCCAGCAGCAAAGTCGAGGAGGATGGCTACACCTTC.

The CDR3, as DNA: TGTGCCAGCAGCCCAGGACAGGGGGACGGAGGCTACACCTTC. Translated: CASSPGQGDGGYTF. V and J are TRBV5-8 and TRBJ1-2; the match to TRBD1 covers 10 bases. The CDR3 is made up of 14 amino acids. J was trimmed by 8 bases and V by 4 bases; bases with no gene match: 8. CDR1 and CDR2 (germline): SGHTS, YDEGEE.

A word on this clone: The same CDR3 arises from other DNA sequences in this sample as well. The chain recombines TRBV5-1 with TRBJ1-1; the D is unclear. The V gene lost 0 bases and the J gene lost 3 bases, with 6 bases spanning the gap. Germline CDR1 SGHRS, CDR2 YFSETQ. The CDR3 sequence is 13 residues long. The CDR3 region has the DNA TGCGCCAGCAGCTTGGCCGGAGACACTGAAGCTTTCTTT. This encodes CASSLAGDTEAFF.

A few counts support this clone. The V call is TRBV5-1, the J call TRBJ1-2, with D tentatively TRBD1 (6 bases). V was clipped by 4 bases and J by 7 bases, with 17 bases between them. Germline CDR1 SGHRS, CDR2 YFSETQ. This CDR3 has 14 amino acids. DNA of the CDR3: TGCGCCAGCAGCCCCTCCCAGGGGACGAGTGGCTACACCTTC. Translated: CASSPSQGTSGYTF.

The J gene is TRBJ1-4, the V gene TRBV11-2; perhaps TRBD1 as D (6 bases). This CDR3 comprises 15 residues. The ends were cut back, 3 bases at V and 8 bases at J, with 16 bases in the middle. CDR1 SGHAT and CDR2 FQNNGV come from the germline V gene. Here the CDR3 DNA reads TGTGCCAGCAGCTTTAACAGGGTCCCGGGGGAAAAACTGTTTTTT. It codes for CASSFNRVPGEKLFF.

This clone was seen once. The chain combines TRBV11-3 with TRBJ2-3; TRBD1 matches 10 bases. CDR1 is SGHNT, CDR2 YENEEA, per germline. The CDR3 totals 15 residues. Trimming cost V 4 bases and J 6 bases; bases outside gene matches: 7. CDR3 sequence reads: CASSSRDRGEDTQYF. The CDR3 DNA is TGTGCCAGCAGCTCCCGGGACAGGGGCGAGGATACGCAGTATTTT.

In DNA form, the CDR3 reads TGTGCCAGTAGTACGGCGGGGGGGTACCAAGAGACCCAGTACTTC. Its translation: CASSTAGGYQETQYF. This chain joins TRBV19 and TRBJ2-5; 9 nucleotides line up with TRBD2. This CDR3 is built from 15 residues. Losses at the gene ends were 4 bases for V and 0 bases for J; bases not matched to a gene: 3. The germline CDR1 and CDR2 sequences are LNHDA and SQIVND (reference sequence). The complete variable domain, with remaining parts taken from reference TRBV19 and TRBJ2-5, reads DGGITQSPKYLFRKEGQNVTLSCEQNLNHDAMYWYRQDPGQGLRLIYYSQIVNDFQKGDIAEGYSVSREKKESFPLTVTSAQKNPTAFYLCASSTAGGYQETQYFGPGTRLLVL.

Comments on this clone: Germline is not matched at one junction end, which may reflect a read error. The V call is TRBV7-9, the J call TRBJ2-5; the D gene is possibly TRBD2 (6 bases). The CDR3 sequence is 16 residues long. The germline gives CDR1 SEHNR, CDR2 FQNEAQ (reference sequence). The CDR3 sequence is CSSSKEGRGFQETQYF. For the CDR3, the DNA is TGTTCCAGCAGCAAGGAGGGGAGAGGGTTCCAAGAGACCCAGTACTTC.

The chain has TRBV29-1 and TRBJ1-1; D remains unclear. Germline CDR1 SQVTM, CDR2 ANQGSEA. Trimming shortened V by 0 bases and J by 3 bases, and 14 bases separated the two germline ends. The CDR3 covers 15 residues. CDR3 sequence reads: CSVEDGRGWDTEAFF. The CDR3 region has the DNA TGCAGCGTTGAAGATGGCCGGGGTTGGGACACTGAAGCTTTCTTT.

This clone was found once. V and J are TRBV5-6 and TRBJ2-5; a weak D match, TRBD2 (6 bases). There are 18 residues in the CDR3. V lost 0 bases and J 3 bases, leaving 21 bases between the germline ends. From germline, CDR1 is SGHDT and CDR2 YYEEEE. CDR3 amino acids: CASSLATSIEDYKETQYF. The CDR3 nucleotides are TGTGCCAGCAGCTTGGCGACGTCAATCGAGGACTACAAAGAGACCCAGTACTTC.

The V call is TRBV18, the J call TRBJ2-2; maybe TRBD1 (6 bases). Trimming shortened V by 4 bases and J by 4 bases, and 10 bases separated the two germline ends. CDR1 is KGHSH, CDR2 LQKENI, per germline. The CDR3 is 14 residues long. The CDR3 loop reads CASSLGQTTGELFF. CDR3 nucleotides: TGTGCCAGCTCACTCGGACAGACCACCGGGGAGCTGTTTTTT.

This rearrangement joins TRBV5-1 to TRBJ2-3; 8 positions match TRBD2. The CDR3 spans 14 residues. The ends lost 5 bases at V and 4 bases at J; junction bases unmatched: 6. Germline CDR1 and CDR2: SGHRS and YFSETQ. This chain's CDR3 is CASRPGGASDTQYF. In nucleotides, the CDR3 is TGCGCCAGCAGACCCGGGGGGGCCTCAGATACGCAGTATTTT.